The source of this T cell receptor beta chain is a study of T cell responses to AZD1222 COVID-19 vaccine. The CDR3 sequence is 16 residues long. V shed 2 bases, J shed 6 bases, and the junction held 8 bases outside the gene matches. Germline V gene sequence: CDR1 SGHAT, CDR2 FQNNGV. Clones were sequenced by immunoSEQ multiplex PCR, and TCRdb holds only the in-frame ones, with some missing. The sample lists around 160,000 clones, roughly nine tenths seen once, with about 3.8% in the top ten. Regarding the study as a whole: Females made up more of the donors, who were largely white British, and clonal diversity may have come out too low. Recipients of two AZD1222 doses showed rising Spike-specific TCR breadth and depth.

Researchers grouped second doses given at about 4 or about 12 weeks into one pool. Comment on this clone: Its antigen is undetermined.

The J gene is TRBJ2-2, the V gene TRBV11-2; 8 positions agree with TRBD2. The receptor was isolated from an adult who received the AZD1222 COVID-19 vaccine. Sequenced here: peripheral blood, sampled 28 days after the second AZD1222 dose. Written as DNA, the CDR3 is TGTGCCAGCAGCTTACTTTCGGGACTAGGGGCCGGGGAGCTGTTTTTT. This gives the protein CASSLLSGLGAGELFF. The variable domain in full, with the rest retrieved from reference TRBV11-2 and TRBJ2-2, is EAGVAQSPRYKIIEKRQSVAFWCNPISGHATLYWYQQILGQGPKLLIQFQNNGVVDDSQLPKDRFSAERLKGVDSTLKIQPAKLEDSAVYLCASSLLSGLGAGELFFGEGSRLTVL.